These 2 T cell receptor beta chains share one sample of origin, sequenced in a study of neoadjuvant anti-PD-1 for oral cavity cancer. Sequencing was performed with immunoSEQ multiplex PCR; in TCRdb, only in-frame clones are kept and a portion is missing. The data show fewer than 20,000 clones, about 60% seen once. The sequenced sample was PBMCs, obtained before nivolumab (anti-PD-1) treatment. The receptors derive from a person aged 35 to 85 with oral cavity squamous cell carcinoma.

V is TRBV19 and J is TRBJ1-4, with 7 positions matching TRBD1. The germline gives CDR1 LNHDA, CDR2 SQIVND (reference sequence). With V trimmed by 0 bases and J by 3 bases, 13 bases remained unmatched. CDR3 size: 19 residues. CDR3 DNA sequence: TGTGCCAGTAGTATAGAAGCGACAGGGACCGGTTCTGCTAATGAAAAACTGTTTTTT. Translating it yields CASSIEATGTGSANEKLFF.

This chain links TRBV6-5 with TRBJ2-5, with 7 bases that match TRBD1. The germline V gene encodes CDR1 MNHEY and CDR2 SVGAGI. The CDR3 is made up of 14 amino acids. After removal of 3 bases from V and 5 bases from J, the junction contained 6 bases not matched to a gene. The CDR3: CASSYEGGGETQYF. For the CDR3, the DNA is TGTGCCAGCAGTTATGAAGGGGGCGGTGAGACCCAGTACTTC.